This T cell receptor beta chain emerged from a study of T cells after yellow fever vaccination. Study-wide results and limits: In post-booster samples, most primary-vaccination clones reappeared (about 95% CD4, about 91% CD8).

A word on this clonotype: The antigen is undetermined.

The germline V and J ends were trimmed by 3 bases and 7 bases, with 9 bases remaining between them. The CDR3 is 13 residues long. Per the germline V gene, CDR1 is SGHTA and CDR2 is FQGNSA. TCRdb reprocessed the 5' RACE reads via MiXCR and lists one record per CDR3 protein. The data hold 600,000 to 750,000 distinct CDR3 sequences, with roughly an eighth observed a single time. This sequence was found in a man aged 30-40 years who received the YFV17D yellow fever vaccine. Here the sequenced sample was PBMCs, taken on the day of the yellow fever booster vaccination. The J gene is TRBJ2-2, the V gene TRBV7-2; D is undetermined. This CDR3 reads CASSFERDGELFF. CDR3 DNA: TGTGCCAGCAGCTTCGAAAGGGACGGGGAGCTGTTTTTT.